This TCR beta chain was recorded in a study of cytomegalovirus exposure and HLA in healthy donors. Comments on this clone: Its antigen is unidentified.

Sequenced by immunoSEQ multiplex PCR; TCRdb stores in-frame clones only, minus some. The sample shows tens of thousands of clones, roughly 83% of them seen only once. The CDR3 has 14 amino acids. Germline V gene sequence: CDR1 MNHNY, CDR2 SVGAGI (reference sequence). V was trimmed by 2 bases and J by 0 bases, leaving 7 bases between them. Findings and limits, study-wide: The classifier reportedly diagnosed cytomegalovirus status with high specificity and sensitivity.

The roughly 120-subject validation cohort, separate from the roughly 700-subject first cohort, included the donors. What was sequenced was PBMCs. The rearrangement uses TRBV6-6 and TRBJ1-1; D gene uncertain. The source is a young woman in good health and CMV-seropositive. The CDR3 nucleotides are TGTGCCAGCAGTTACGAGGTTCTGAACACTGAAGCTTTCTTT. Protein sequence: CASSYEVLNTEAFF.